This T cell receptor (beta chain) was sequenced in a study of shared clonotypes between healthy human individuals. About the study: The cohort comprised a couple of women and a few men. Their ages spanned 18 to 49 years. Overall study findings and caveats: Deeper or shallower sequencing was expected to change how clonotypes are shared among donors.

Ten immunoSEQ deep assay plates held the unsorted PBMC DNA. Assay used: immunoSEQ multiplex PCR; TCRdb lists only in-frame clones, some missing. The repertoire holds fewer than 550,000 clones, with about 75% as singletons. HIV-negative, healthy adults without recent acute infections or vaccinations were the donors. To note about this clone: The antigen remains unidentified.

Specimen: PBMCs. The clonotype originates from a woman aged 40 to 49 in good health. Some clones in this sample may be carry-over from other donors' samples.

The chain's CDR3 is CASSIGLGRNHYEKLFF. DNA of the CDR3: TGTGCCAGTAGTATAGGCCTTGGACGGAACCACTATGAAAAACTGTTTTTT. The genes are TRBV19 and TRBJ1-4; no firm D call. Germline assignment: CDR1 LNHDA and CDR2 SQIVND (reference sequence). The CDR3 covers 17 residues. The V end was cut by 1 base, the J end by 6 bases, with 18 bases between. Full variable domain (rest looked up from reference TRBV19 and TRBJ1-4): DGGITQSPKYLFRKEGQNVTLSCEQNLNHDAMYWYRQDPGQGLRLIYYSQIVNDFQKGDIAEGYSVSREKKESFPLTVTSAQKNPTAFYLCASSIGLGRNHYEKLFFGSGTQLSVL.